The entry that follows covers one TCR beta chain sequence. Germline V gives CDR1 SGDLS, CDR2 YYNGEE. Trimming took 0 bases from V and 5 from J, leaving 9 bases between them. The length of the CDR3 is 14 residues. These data originate in a study of control samples from healthy donors and cancer patients. Only in-frame clones appear in the TCRdb table, and some are missing; sequencing was by immunoSEQ multiplex PCR. The sample comprises approximately 54,000 clones, approximately 91% of which are singletons, and roughly 43% rests with the top ten. This TCR was recovered from a middle-aged man with head and neck cancer. Sequencing input: PBMCs. The gene calls are TRBV9 and TRBJ1-5; D is uncertain. Here the CDR3 DNA reads TGTGCCAGCAGCGTAGAAGGGTCTGATCAGCCCCAGCATTTT. Its protein product is CASSVEGSDQPQHF.